This TCR beta chain was identified during a study of T-cell reconstitution after alpha-beta-depleted transplantation in children. Points from the study as a whole: In some patients, recipient T cells and intrathymic progenitors surviving conditioning explained high day-60 diversity. Several hundred expanded graft clones reportedly gave rise to the alpha-beta T cells present about two months after transplant. Most T-cell counts and diversity one year after the transplant came from T cells that were newly produced.

With respect to this clonotype: The target antigen is unknown.

Using unique molecular identifiers, the investigators prepared the TCRbeta library. TCRdb reanalysed the PCR reads using MiXCR and keeps one entry per CDR3 protein. Of about 980,000 distinct CDR3 sequences listed, 25% to 30% were seen once; the top ten hold over 25%. Germline V gives CDR1 LNHNV, CDR2 YYDKDF (reference sequence). This CDR3 contains 17 residues. V was pared by 3 bases and J by 7 bases, with 10 bases of the junction left unmatched. Sequences were derived from PBMCs, mostly from graft donor cells, sampled 360 days after TCRalphabeta/CD19-depleted stem cell transplant. The TCR originated in a boy in the first two years of life who had a stem cell transplant for SCID, so the T cells may come from the graft donor. This rearrangement joins TRBV15 to TRBJ2-1, with 12 bases that match TRBD1. In DNA form, the CDR3 reads TGTGCCACCAGCAGGATCCTACCGGGACAGGGGGCGAATGAGCAGTTCTTC. Amino acid sequence: CATSRILPGQGANEQFF.